This entry features one T cell receptor (beta chain) sequence. The antigen is unknown. This entry belongs to a study of regulatory T cells in long-lasting Graves disease. Study results and limitations: No thyroid tissue was studied; the work used peripheral blood only.

Time point denoted: persistent/refractory GD, antithyroid drugs over 5 years with positive TRAb. Construction of the TCR library relied on RNA isolated from PBMCs. V lost 1 base and J 0 bases, leaving 7 bases between the germline ends. The V gene's germline CDR1 is SGHRS and CDR2 YFSETQ. The CDR3 sequence is 14 residues long. The TCR beta library used iRepertoire HTBI primers with Arm-PCR amplification of CDR3. Each CDR3 protein gets one entry after TCRdb re-called the multiplex PCR reads with MiXCR. This repertoire shows 650,000 to 850,000 distinct CDR3 sequences, about 30% found once; its top ten account for 42%.

The V gene is TRBV5-1, the J gene TRBJ1-2, with D unresolved. This clonotype was sampled from a female donor with Graves disease. Sequenced here: peripheral blood mononuclear cells (PBMCs), sampled when the disease was refractory, from a patient treated with antithyroid drugs. DNA of the CDR3: TGCGCCAGCAGCTTGATAGGATCTAACTATGGCTACACCTTC. Translating gives CASSLIGSNYGYTF.